This TCR beta chain was sequenced during a study of CD8 T cells in ankylosing spondylitis listed by TCRdb under 2017. Background for the entire study: T cell receptor beta repertoires were profiled in healthy donors and ankylosing spondylitis patients so that disease-linked TCR variants could be found. The whole study cohort included about a hundred healthy donors and roughly 24 ankylosing spondylitis patients. Peripheral blood was sampled, and synovial fluid was also collected from ankylosing spondylitis patients. Results the study describes overall, beyond this receptor: The disease-linked clones were reported as significantly enriched in matched synovial fluid samples from ankylosing spondylitis patients. A TCR beta motif made up of several highly homologous amino acid variants appeared to be characteristic of blood from ankylosing spondylitis patients. Some motif variants had previously been reported in the synovial fluid and blood of reactive arthritis patients, which suggests shared mechanisms of disease initiation. A CD8+ phenotype was shown by the disease-linked clones, which were found at relatively low frequencies in peripheral blood.

Sequencing was performed on an Illumina HiSeq 2500. Quantitative 5'-RACE with molecular barcodes was the method used to prepare the TCR beta libraries. In the original analysis: Disease-linked TCR variants were identified with a new computational method built on a probabilistic model of VDJ rearrangement. The raw public reads went through TCRdb reprocessing: fastp at Q25, MiXCR clone calling, in-frame beta chains kept. Each CDR3 protein appears once, grouped with its most common genes and DNA. TCRdb's processing, not the study's, gives the V and J calls here. The sample records some 270,000 distinct CDR3 sequences, about a sixth of which are singletons. Over 25% of the sample belongs to the ten largest clones. This clonotype was picked up many times. Its antigen specificity is not known. No clone much larger than this one lies a single base away; base qualities are absent. The junction carries 17 bases between V and J, which are trimmed by 3 bases and 2 bases respectively. Sequences DFQATT (CDR1) and SNEGSKA (CDR2) are obtained from the germline V gene (reference sequence). The CDR3, cysteine through phenylalanine, is 16 amino acids long. Only the CDR3 DNA is retained, 48 bases long and in frame from the first base.

This chain joins TRBV20-1 to TRBJ1-3; no D gene call is confident. The receptor comes from a male donor with ankylosing spondylitis or in good health (not recorded which). Material: blood, either unsorted or a sorted T cell fraction (not recorded which). The encoded CDR3 is CSASSPGSETGNTIYF. The DNA reads TGCAGTGCTAGCAGTCCGGGATCCGAAACTGGAAACACCATATATTTT.